This record covers a single T cell receptor (beta chain). Its antigen is currently unknown. These data belong to a study of cytomegalovirus exposure and HLA in healthy donors. Points from the study as a whole: Later analysis identified a missense DCLRE1C variant that was linked to TCR beta V- and J-gene trimming. Several of the most significant clusters appeared linked to common viral pathogens, based on a later analysis.

This PCR relied on a set of 60 Vbeta primers and 13 Jbeta primers. Produced via immunoSEQ multiplex PCR; TCRdb's table is partial and in-frame only. The top ten clones hold approximately 9.4% of a sample with some 110,000 clones, around 64% of them seen once. Sequencing used PBMCs. This TCR came from a man aged 25-45 years in good health and CMV-seropositive.

This chain's CDR3 is CAWIGGFDYGYTF. Written as DNA, the CDR3 is TGTGCCTGGATTGGGGGGTTCGACTATGGCTACACCTTC. The J gene is TRBJ1-2, the V gene TRBV30, with D possibly matching TRBD1 (5 bases). This CDR3 is 13 amino acids long. Germline V gene sequence: CDR1 GTSNPN, CDR2 SVGIG (reference sequence). Trimming took off 4 bases at V and 3 bases at J, with 12 bases between the two ends.